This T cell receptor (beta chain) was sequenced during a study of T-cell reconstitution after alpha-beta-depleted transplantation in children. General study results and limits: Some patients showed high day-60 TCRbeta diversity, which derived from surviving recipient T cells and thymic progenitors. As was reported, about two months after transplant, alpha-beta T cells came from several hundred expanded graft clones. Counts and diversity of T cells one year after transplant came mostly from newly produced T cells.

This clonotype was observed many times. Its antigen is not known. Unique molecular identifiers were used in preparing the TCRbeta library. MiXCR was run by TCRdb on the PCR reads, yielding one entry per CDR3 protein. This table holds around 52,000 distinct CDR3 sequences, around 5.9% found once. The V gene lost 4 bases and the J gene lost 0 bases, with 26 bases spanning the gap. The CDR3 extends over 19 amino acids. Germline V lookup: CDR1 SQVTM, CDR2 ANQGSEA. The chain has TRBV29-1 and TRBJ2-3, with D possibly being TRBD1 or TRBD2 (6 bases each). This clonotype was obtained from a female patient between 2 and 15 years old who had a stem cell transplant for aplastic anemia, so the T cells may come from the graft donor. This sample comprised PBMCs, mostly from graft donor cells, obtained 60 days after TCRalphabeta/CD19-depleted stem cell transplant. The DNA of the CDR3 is TGCAGCGTTGCGGGGGCGTGGGAGTTGGATCCCGATAGCACAGATACGCAGTATTTT. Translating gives CSVAGAWELDPDSTDTQYF.